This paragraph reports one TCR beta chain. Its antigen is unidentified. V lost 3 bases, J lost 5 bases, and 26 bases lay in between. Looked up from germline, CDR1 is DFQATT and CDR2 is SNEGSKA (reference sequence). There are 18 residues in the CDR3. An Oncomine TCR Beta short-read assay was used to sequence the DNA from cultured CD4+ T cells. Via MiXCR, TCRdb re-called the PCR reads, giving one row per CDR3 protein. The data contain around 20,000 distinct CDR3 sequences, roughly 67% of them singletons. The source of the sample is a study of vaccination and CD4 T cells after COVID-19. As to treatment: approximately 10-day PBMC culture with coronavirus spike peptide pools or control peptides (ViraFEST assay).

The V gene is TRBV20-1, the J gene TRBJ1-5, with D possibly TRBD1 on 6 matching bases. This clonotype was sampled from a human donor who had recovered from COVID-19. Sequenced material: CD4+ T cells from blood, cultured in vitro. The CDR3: CSASVMGPGVGWDQPQHF. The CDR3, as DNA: TGCAGTGCTAGCGTAATGGGACCAGGGGTGGGTTGGGATCAGCCCCAGCATTTT.